Below, one TCR beta chain is given with its context. No antigen is known for it. No qualities accompany the bases; no much larger clone lies one base away. CDR1 and CDR2, per the germline V gene (reference sequence), are SEHNR and FQNEAQ. The cysteine opens and the phenylalanine closes a CDR3 of 13 amino acids. Kept here is only the CDR3 DNA, which spans 39 bases and is read in frame from base 1. V and J lose 5 bases and 2 bases, and a span of 6 bases separates them. The library was prepared using the immunoSEQ multiplex PCR assay. The source is immuneACCESS, and TCRdb retained only in-frame sequences with V and J called. Part of the clones is not carried over; for the studies checked, unresolved V genes explain less than half of this, and the remainder is unexplained. Within this sample are 13,000 or so clones, with around four fifths of them counted one time only. Jointly, the top ten make up 25% to 30% of the sample.

In this study, focal radiation therapy paired with CTLA-4 blockade (ipilimumab) was tested in patients who had chemo-refractory metastatic non-small-cell lung cancer. The data are from a study of radiotherapy plus CTLA-4 blockade in lung cancer (dated by TCRdb to between 2018 and 2020). Describing the broader study: Objective responses were observed in 15% to 20% of enrolled patients, and disease control was achieved in approximately 29%.

What the work shows at the level of the full study, not this receptor alone: After treatment with radiotherapy and ipilimumab, TCR clones that came from tumors expanded in the peripheral blood. Increased serum interferon-beta after radiation, together with early dynamic changes in blood T cell clones, were reported to be the strongest predictors of response.

The clonotype was recovered from a human donor with non-small cell lung cancer that progressed on radiotherapy plus ipilimumab. The V and J segments used are TRBV7-9 and TRBJ2-2; the D gene is not confidently resolved. The sequencing used peripheral blood, collected from a patient treated with radiotherapy plus ipilimumab. The CDR3 loop reads CASSRLNTGELFF. In nucleotide form, the sequence is TGTGCCAGCAGCCGCCTTAACACCGGGGAGCTGTTTTTT.